This paragraph reports one T cell receptor beta chain. Its antigen is unidentified. The data are from a study of cytomegalovirus exposure and HLA in healthy donors. Whole-study results and caveats: Reportedly, diagnosis of cytomegalovirus status by the classifier showed high specificity and sensitivity. Cytomegalovirus-associated TCR beta chains were listed, numbering roughly 150.

The table came from immunoSEQ multiplex PCR; TCRdb's copy has only in-frame clones and leaves some out. The table includes 200,000 to 300,000 clones, 75% to 90% detected once. The V end was cut by 6 bases, the J end by 2 bases, with 19 bases between. The CDR3 covers 16 residues. Germline V gene sequence: CDR1 MDHEN, CDR2 SYDVKM. The sequence was collected from a woman aged 25 to 45 in good health and CMV-seropositive. The rearrangement uses TRBV28 and TRBJ1-2; perhaps TRBD1 as D (6 bases). The sequencing input was PBMCs. Here the CDR3 DNA reads TGTGCCAGCAGCGAATCATCCTGGGACATCAACTATGGCTACACCTTC. Its translation is CASSESSWDINYGYTF.